The clone carrying this TCR beta chain was found a few times. Its antigen remains unknown. Deletions cut 5 bases from V and 0 bases from J, with 11 bases between. The CDR3 is 15 residues long. Germline CDR1 and CDR2: SGHTA and FQGNSA. The sample belongs to a study of T-cell memory formation after mild COVID-19. Study results and caveats: Mainly CM and EM harbored the contracting CD4+ clones; mainly EMRA harbored the CD8+ ones.

TCRdb reanalysed the 5' RACE reads using MiXCR and keeps one entry per CDR3 protein. Altogether approximately 260,000 distinct CDR3 sequences are present, around 15% being singletons, with the ten largest covering approximately 3.5%. Sequenced material: PBMCs or a T cell subset sorted from them (not recorded which). V is TRBV7-2 and J is TRBJ1-3, with D uncertain. This sequence originates from a man younger than 35 who had mild COVID-19 (a few samples of this study predate the infection). Cell type and time point are not known. This CDR3 reads CASSPGRSSGNTIYF. The CDR3 nucleotides are TGTGCCAGCAGCCCAGGTCGGAGCTCTGGAAACACCATATATTTT.